This section outlines one T cell receptor (beta chain) sequence together with its context. Stated treatment: oral pan-JAK inhibitor, 5-10 mg twice daily. The sample is drawn from a study of CD8+ T cells in alopecia areata. About the research overall: At a dose of 5 to 10 mg twice daily, oral tofacitinib was given to treated patients.

Following RNA extraction, reverse transcription yielded cDNA that acted as the sequencing template. Repertoires were generated with immunoSEQ multiplex PCR, while TCRdb's copy carries only in-frame clones and drops some. The sample holds about 120,000 clones; 53% are singletons and the top ten take just over 0.45%. The germline V gene encodes CDR1 SGHRS and CDR2 YFSETQ. V was pared by 0 bases and J by 6 bases, with 12 bases between. The CDR3 contains 14 residues. The source of this sequence is a human donor with alopecia areata. The chain is built from TRBV5-1 and TRBJ1-1; D is possibly TRBD1 (6 bases). The input for sequencing was CD4+ T cells sorted from blood, taken at week 4, from a patient treated with tofacitinib. The CDR3 here is CASSLDQGTSEAFF. Written as DNA, the CDR3 is TGCGCCAGCAGCTTGGATCAGGGGACTTCTGAAGCTTTCTTT. Full variable domain (outside the CDR3, taken from reference TRBV5-1 and TRBJ1-1): KAGVTQTPRYLIKTRGQQVTLSCSPISGHRSVSWYQQTPGQGLQFLFEYFSETQRNKGNFPGRFSGRQFSNSRSEMNVSTLELGDSALYLCASSLDQGTSEAFFGQGTRLTVV.